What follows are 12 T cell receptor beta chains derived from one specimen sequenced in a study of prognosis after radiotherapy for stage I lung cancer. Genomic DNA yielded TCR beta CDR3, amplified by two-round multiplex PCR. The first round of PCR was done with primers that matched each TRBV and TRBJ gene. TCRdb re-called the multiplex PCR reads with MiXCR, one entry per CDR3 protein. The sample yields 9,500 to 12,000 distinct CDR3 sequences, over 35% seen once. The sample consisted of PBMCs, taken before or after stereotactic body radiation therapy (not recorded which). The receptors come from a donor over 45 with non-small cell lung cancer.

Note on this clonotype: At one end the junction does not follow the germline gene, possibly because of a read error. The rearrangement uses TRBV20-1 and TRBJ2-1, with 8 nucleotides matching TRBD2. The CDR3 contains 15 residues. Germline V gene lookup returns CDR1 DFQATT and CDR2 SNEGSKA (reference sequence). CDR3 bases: TGCAGTGCTAGACGGGGGGGACACAGTTTTAATGAGCAGTCCTTC. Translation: CSARRGGHSFNEQSF.

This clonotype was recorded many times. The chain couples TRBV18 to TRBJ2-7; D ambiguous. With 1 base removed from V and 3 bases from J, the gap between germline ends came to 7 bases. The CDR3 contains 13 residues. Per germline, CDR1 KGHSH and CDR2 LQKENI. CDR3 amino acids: CASSPQEGYEQYF. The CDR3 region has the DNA TGTGCCAGCTCACCACAGGAAGGCTACGAGCAGTACTTC.

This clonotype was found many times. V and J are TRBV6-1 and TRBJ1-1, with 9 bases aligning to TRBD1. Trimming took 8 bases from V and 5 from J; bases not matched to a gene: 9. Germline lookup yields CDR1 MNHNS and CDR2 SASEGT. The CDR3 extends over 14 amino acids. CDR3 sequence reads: CASLPGQGKTEAFF. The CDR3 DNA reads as TGTGCCAGCCTGCCGGGACAGGGAAAAACTGAAGCTTTCTTT.

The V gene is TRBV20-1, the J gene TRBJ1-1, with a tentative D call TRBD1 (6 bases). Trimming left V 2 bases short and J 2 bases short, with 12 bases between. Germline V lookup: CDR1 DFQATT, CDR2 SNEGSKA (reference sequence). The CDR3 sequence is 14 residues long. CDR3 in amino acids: CSARTGRSNTEAFF. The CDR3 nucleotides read TGCAGTGCTAGAACAGGGAGGTCTAACACTGAAGCTTTCTTT.

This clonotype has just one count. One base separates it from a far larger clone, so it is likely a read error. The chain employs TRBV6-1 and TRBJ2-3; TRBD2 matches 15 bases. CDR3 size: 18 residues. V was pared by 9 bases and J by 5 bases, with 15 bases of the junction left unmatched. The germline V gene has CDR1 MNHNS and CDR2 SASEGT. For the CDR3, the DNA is TGTGCCAGAAGTTTGGGACTAGCGGGAGGTTGGTACGGAGATACGCAGTATTTT. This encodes CARSLGLAGGWYGDTQYF.

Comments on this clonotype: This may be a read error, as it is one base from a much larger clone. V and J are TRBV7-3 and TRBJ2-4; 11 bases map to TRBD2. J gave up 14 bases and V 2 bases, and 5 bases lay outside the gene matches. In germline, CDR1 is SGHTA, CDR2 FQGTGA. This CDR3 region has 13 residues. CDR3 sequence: CASSLDSGRVEYF. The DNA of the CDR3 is TGTGCCAGCAGCTTAGATAGCGGGAGGGTTGAGTACTTC.

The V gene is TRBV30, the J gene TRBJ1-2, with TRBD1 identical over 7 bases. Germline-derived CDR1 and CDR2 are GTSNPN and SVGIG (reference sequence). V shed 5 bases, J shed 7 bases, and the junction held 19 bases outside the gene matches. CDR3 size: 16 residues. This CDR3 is CAWGGPRQDRSGGYTF. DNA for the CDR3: TGTGCCTGGGGTGGTCCACGCCAGGACAGGTCCGGTGGCTACACCTTC.

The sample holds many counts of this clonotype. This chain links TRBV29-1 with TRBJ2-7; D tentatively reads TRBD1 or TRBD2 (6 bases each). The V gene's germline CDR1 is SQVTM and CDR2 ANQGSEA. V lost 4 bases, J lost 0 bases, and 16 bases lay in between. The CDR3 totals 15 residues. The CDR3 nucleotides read TGCAGCGTTGCCGGGGGCCTAACCAGCTCCTACGAGCAGTACTTC. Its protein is CSVAGGLTSSYEQYF.

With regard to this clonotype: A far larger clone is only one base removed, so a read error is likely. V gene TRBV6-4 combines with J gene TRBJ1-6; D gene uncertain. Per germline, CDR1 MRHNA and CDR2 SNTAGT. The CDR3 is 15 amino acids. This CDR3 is CASSEQYPPDSPIHF. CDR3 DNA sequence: TGTGCCAGCAGTGAACAGTACCCCCCGGATTCACCCATCCACTTT.

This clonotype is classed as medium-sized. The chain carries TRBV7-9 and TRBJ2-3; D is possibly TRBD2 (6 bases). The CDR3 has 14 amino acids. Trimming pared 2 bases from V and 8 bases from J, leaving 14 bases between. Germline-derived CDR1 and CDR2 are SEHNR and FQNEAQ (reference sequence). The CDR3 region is CASSLPAAGATQYF. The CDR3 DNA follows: TGTGCCAGCAGCTTACCGGCAGCGGGCGCTACGCAGTATTTT.

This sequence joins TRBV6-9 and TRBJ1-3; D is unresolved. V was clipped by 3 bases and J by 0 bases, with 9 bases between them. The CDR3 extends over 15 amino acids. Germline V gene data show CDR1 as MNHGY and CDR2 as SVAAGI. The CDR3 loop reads CASSYEANSGNTIYF. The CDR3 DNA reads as TGTGCCAGCAGTTACGAGGCCAACTCTGGAAACACCATATATTTT.

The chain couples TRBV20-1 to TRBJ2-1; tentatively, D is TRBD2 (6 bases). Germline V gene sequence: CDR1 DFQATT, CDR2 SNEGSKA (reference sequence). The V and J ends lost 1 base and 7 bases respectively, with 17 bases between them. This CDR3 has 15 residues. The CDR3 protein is CSARGEYGSGNEQFF. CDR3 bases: TGCAGTGCTAGAGGCGAGTATGGTAGCGGAAATGAGCAGTTCTTC.